The TCR beta chain under discussion was sequenced for a study of blood T cell repertoires in COVID-19. The CDR3 is made up of 15 amino acids. CDR1 and CDR2 from the germline V gene are MGHDK and SYGVNS. V was clipped by 5 bases and J by 1 base, with 12 bases between them. TCRdb keeps only in-frame clones here, not all; method: immunoSEQ multiplex PCR. Of about 120,000 clones in the sample, roughly 82% were seen once. This sequence was found in a human donor in a cohort sampled during active COVID-19. Material: peripheral blood. This chain links TRBV25-1 with TRBJ2-1; D possibly corresponds to TRBD1 (6 bases). The CDR3 nucleotides read TGTGCCAGCAGTAGAGCGAGGGGGTCCTACAATGAGCAGTTCTTC. Its translation is CASSRARGSYNEQFF.